These T cell receptor beta chains were read from a single sample in a study of tumor-infiltrating lymphocytes in localized non-small cell lung cancer. The protocol was immunoSEQ multiplex PCR, while the TCRdb copy is restricted to in-frame clones and leaves out a portion. The data contain some 17,000 clones, about 84% of them seen just once; the ten biggest clones take up 10%. Specimen: uninvolved lung tissue not adjacent to the tumor. The source of these receptors is a human donor with non-small cell lung cancer. CDR3s include the opening cysteine and the closing phenylalanine or tryptophan. The order of the fields is D gene, V gene, CDR3 length, clone size, J gene, CDR3 protein, CDR3 DNA. The D gene is left open where the match is weak. Size is stated for part of the rows, as once, few or many counts, or as a class when the clone is expanded.

TRBD1	TRBV15	16	NA	TRBJ1-4	CATSRLPGTGEEKLFF	TGTGCCACCAGCAGACTCCCCGGGACAGGGGAGGAAAAACTGTTTTTT
NA	TRBV18	13	few	TRBJ2-7	CASSPSPTYEQYF	TGTGCCAGCTCGCCAAGCCCGACCTACGAGCAGTACTTC
NA	TRBV2	14	NA	TRBJ2-7	CASSRYMVPYEQYF	TGTGCCAGCAGTAGGTACATGGTACCCTACGAGCAGTACTTC
TRBD2	TRBV6-1	15	NA	TRBJ2-7	CASSASGAYGYEQYF	TGTGCCAGCAGTGCCAGCGGGGCCTACGGTTACGAGCAGTACTTC
NA	TRBV30	14	NA	TRBJ2-7	CAWSVGGNSYEQYF	TGTGCCTGGAGTGTAGGCGGGAATAGCTACGAGCAGTACTTC
NA	TRBV7-2	14	NA	TRBJ1-4	CASSLGLLKEKLFF	TGTGCCAGCAGCTTAGGACTCCTAAAGGAAAAACTGTTTTTT
NA	TRBV18	14	few	TRBJ2-2	CASSPGGGTGELFF	TGTGCCAGCTCACCCGGGGGAGGCACCGGGGAGCTGTTTTTT
NA	TRBV5-6	12	NA	TRBJ1-1	CASSPGFTEAFF	TGTGCCAGCAGCCCAGGATTCACTGAAGCTTTCTTT
TRBD1	TRBV5-1	15	once	TRBJ1-2	CASSVSGTGPLGYTF	TGCGCCAGCAGCGTGAGTGGGACAGGGCCATTAGGCTACACCTTC
NA	TRBV7-9	17	NA	TRBJ2-7	CASSLGVTQNLAYEQYF	TGTGCCAGCAGCTTAGGAGTTACACAGAATTTGGCCTACGAGCAGTACTTC
TRBD1	TRBV5-6	15	NA	TRBJ2-5	CASTTTGGVVETQYF	TGTGCCAGCACTACAACAGGGGGCGTAGTAGAGACCCAGTACTTC
NA	TRBV7-3	12	NA	TRBJ2-2	CASGGPTGELFF	TGTGCCAGCGGCGGGCCCACCGGGGAGCTGTTTTTT
NA	TRBV11-2	15	NA	TRBJ2-1	CASSSPRTVYNEQFF	TGTGCCAGCAGCTCCCCAAGGACCGTCTACAATGAGCAGTTCTTC
TRBD1	TRBV5-1	15	NA	TRBJ2-3	CASSLGVRGTDTQYF	TGCGCCAGCAGCTTGGGTGTCAGGGGGACAGATACGCAGTATTTT
NA	TRBV7-3	13	NA	TRBJ2-7	CASSLEVQGEQYF	TGTGCCAGCAGCTTAGAGGTCCAGGGCGAGCAGTACTTC
NA	TRBV9	15	NA	TRBJ2-2	CASSVVDSYTGELFF	TGTGCCAGCAGCGTAGTAGACAGCTACACCGGGGAGCTGTTTTTT
NA	TRBV11-2	13	NA	TRBJ1-1	CASSWGGSTEAFF	TGTGCCAGCAGCTGGGGGGGAAGTACTGAAGCTTTCTTT
TRBD1	TRBV28	17	NA	TRBJ1-1	CASSSPGQGLPNTEAFF	TGTGCCAGCAGTTCACCGGGACAGGGCCTCCCGAACACTGAAGCTTTCTTT
TRBD1	TRBV5-4	14	NA	TRBJ1-1	CASSGDRGRSEAFF	TGTGCCAGCAGCGGGGACAGGGGGCGGAGTGAAGCTTTCTTT
TRBD1	TRBV6-5	15	NA	TRBJ2-3	CASRLQGARTDTQYF	TGTGCCAGCAGGCTACAGGGGGCTCGGACAGATACGCAGTATTTT
TRBD1	TRBV28	14	NA	TRBJ1-2	CASSLTSRGLGYTF	TGTGCCAGCAGTCTAACGTCCAGGGGGTTAGGCTACACCTTC
NA	TRBV28	13	NA	TRBJ1-4	CASSLIGDEKLFF	TGTGCCAGCAGTTTAATAGGGGATGAAAAACTGTTTTTT
TRBD2	TRBV28	12	NA	TRBJ2-5	CASSSGGETQYF	TGTGCCAGCAGTAGCGGGGGCGAGACCCAGTACTTC
TRBD1	TRBV6-1	18	NA	TRBJ2-7	CASSEEVGQVAGGYEQYF	TGTGCCAGCAGTGAGGAAGTGGGCCAGGTGGCAGGGGGCTACGAGCAGTACTTC
NA	TRBV5-4	14	NA	TRBJ2-1	CASSLQGPYNEQFF	TGTGCCAGCAGCTTACAGGGTCCCTACAATGAGCAGTTCTTC
NA	TRBV6-5	13	NA	TRBJ2-5	CASRPGQQETQYF	TGTGCCAGCAGACCCGGACAGCAAGAGACCCAGTACTTC
NA	TRBV5-5	15	NA	TRBJ2-7	CASSFGPGLFYEQYF	TGTGCCAGCAGCTTCGGACCAGGCCTCTTCTACGAGCAGTACTTC
NA	TRBV21-1	17	NA	TRBJ2-7	CASSKGPPGLGRYEQYF	TGTGCCAGCAGCAAAGGGCCACCCGGGTTGGGGAGGTACGAGCAGTACTTC
TRBD2	TRBV28	13	NA	TRBJ2-1	CASSAIAGVRGFF	TGTGCCAGCAGTGCAATAGCGGGAGTCAGGGGTTTCTTC
TRBD2	TRBV6-5	16	NA	TRBJ2-1	CASSSPLAEAYNEQFF	TGTGCCAGCAGTTCCCCCCTAGCGGAGGCCTACAATGAGCAGTTCTTC
NA	TRBV2	15	NA	TRBJ1-5	CASSGQQNSNQPQHF	TGTGCCAGCAGTGGACAGCAAAATAGCAATCAGCCCCAGCATTTT
TRBD1	TRBV12-5	14	NA	TRBJ2-5	CASGLGQGVETQYF	TGTGCTAGTGGTTTGGGGCAGGGGGTGGAGACCCAGTACTTC
NA	TRBV7-3	17	NA	TRBJ2-3	CASSLEGTSSPTDTQYF	TGTGCCAGCAGCTTAGAGGGGACCTCATCCCCCACAGATACGCAGTATTTT
TRBD1	TRBV6-1	15	NA	TRBJ1-1	CASSEFTGANTEAFF	TGTGCCAGCAGTGAATTCACAGGGGCCAACACTGAAGCTTTCTTT
TRBD2	TRBV7-2	18	NA	TRBJ2-1	CASSLGPSGRAGYNEQFF	TGTGCCAGCAGCTTAGGCCCTAGCGGGAGGGCCGGCTACAATGAGCAGTTCTTC
NA	TRBV6-5	15	NA	TRBJ2-7	CASSSLTGGEDEQYF	TGTGCCAGCAGCTCCCTAACCGGGGGCGAGGACGAGCAGTACTTC
NA	TRBV6-1	13	NA	TRBJ2-5	CASFSWGGKTQYF	TGTGCCAGCTTTTCTTGGGGGGGCAAGACCCAGTACTTC
NA	TRBV14	14	NA	TRBJ2-4	CASSQGNRANIQYF	TGTGCCAGCAGCCAAGGGAACCGCGCAAACATTCAGTACTTC
NA	TRBV11-2	13	NA	TRBJ1-5	CASSRTVDQPQHF	TGTGCCAGCAGCCGTACGGTCGATCAGCCCCAGCATTTT
NA	TRBV28	16	NA	TRBJ1-1	CASSSPGQLLNTEAFF	TGTGCCAGCAGTTCACCAGGACAGCTATTGAACACTGAAGCTTTCTTT
TRBD2	TRBV9	15	NA	TRBJ2-3	CASSVGTSGTDTQYF	TGTGCCAGCAGCGTAGGTACTAGCGGCACAGATACGCAGTATTTT
TRBD1	TRBV5-4	15	NA	TRBJ1-1	CASSLLDRENTEAFF	TGTGCCAGCAGCTTACTCGACAGGGAGAACACTGAAGCTTTCTTT
NA	TRBV11-2	16	NA	TRBJ2-1	CASSLVVDSSYNEQFF	TGTGCCAGCAGCTTAGTGGTCGATAGCTCCTACAATGAGCAGTTCTTC
NA	TRBV18	14	NA	TRBJ1-1	CASSPSQIVTEAFF	TGTGCCAGCTCTCCCTCCCAGATAGTCACTGAAGCTTTCTTT
NA	TRBV5-1	15	NA	TRBJ1-3	CASSPLPGNGNTIYF	TGCGCCAGCAGCCCGTTGCCGGGGAACGGAAACACCATATATTTT